The entry that follows covers one T cell receptor beta chain sequence. This clonotype has a count of ten or more. It has no known antigen specificity. No qualities accompany the bases; no much larger clone lies one base away. Systemically healthy Caucasian individuals from Russia, 35 to 40 in total and aged 6 to 90 years, were included as donors. Each donor gave ten milliliters of peripheral blood, collected into EDTA-treated Vacutainer tubes. PBMCs were isolated by Ficoll-Paque density-gradient centrifugation, with at least 7 million obtained per sample. Trizol reagent was used to extract total RNA from the PBMCs, yielding at least 5.5 micrograms per sample. For every donor, flow cytometry on a PBMC aliquot measured the percentage of naive CD45RAhigh/CD27high T cells. The germline ends are 23 bases apart after V is trimmed by 4 bases and J by 4 bases. The CDR3 goes from the cysteine to the phenylalanine over 17 residues. Of the read, only the CDR3 DNA is kept; its 51 bases are in frame from base 1. As encoded in the germline V gene, CDR1 is LGHNA while CDR2 is YNFKEQ.

The library was obtained by 5' RACE. TCRdb records Illumina HiSeq 2500 as the sequencer. A second PCR of about 6 to 11 cycles was performed with a sample-barcoded 5' primer and a J-beta primer mix. A template-switch 5' adaptor carrying 12 random nucleotides introduced a unique molecular identifier onto each TCR beta cDNA molecule. At least 3 million CDR3-containing paired-end reads were obtained from each sample. All of the RNA was converted into first-strand cDNA using the Mint cDNA synthesis kit, with a TRBC-specific oligonucleotide serving as the primer. All cDNA was treated with uracil-DNA glycosylase and then went through a first 18-cycle PCR with the universal primers M1SS and BC2_uni_R. The published analysis was carried out like this. For normalization, 1 million high-quality reads, each with a distinct molecular identifier, were randomly selected from each sample. Reads with shared molecular identifiers were discarded instead of being binned into consensus sequences. MiTCR, set to a Q25 quality threshold and the strictest error-elimination algorithm, was used for CDR3 identification, clonotype clustering and error correction. A nonparametric unseen species model using Euler transformation provided a lower-bound estimate of total TCR beta diversity. TCRdb reprocessing: public reads trimmed at Q25 with fastp, clones called with MiXCR, in-frame beta chains kept. Every entry covers one CDR3 protein and lists the most common genes and DNA from its rows. TCRdb's processing, not the authors', yielded these V and J calls. The table for this sample lists about 900,000 distinct CDR3 sequences; about 48% of them were counted only once. The ten largest clones capture 13% of the sample.

The data are from a study of blood T cells in healthy people across ages (dated by TCRdb to between 2014 and 2017). Looking at the study overall: In model experiments, template switching captured about one uniquely barcoded TCR beta cDNA molecule for every two T cells. Age-related changes in TCR beta repertoire diversity were measured in the study by deep sequencing normalized with unique cDNA molecular identifiers. The donors were divided into four age groups: young (average around 15 years), middle-aged (almost 40), aged (about 62) and long-lived (about 80). To avoid experimental bias, donors of different ages were randomly spread across the sequencing lanes. For two donors (one aged 18 to 30 and one aged 80 or older), the study analyzed two additional independent replicas of 1 million unique cDNA reads from the same blood draw. The full study reports these points: Because profiling used bulk unsorted PBMCs, naive and antigen-experienced compartments could not be compared conclusively. Compared with the aged group, more naive CD4+ T cells, fewer expanded clones and increased TCR diversity were shown by the long-lived group, suggesting age selection. The percentage of naive T cells measured by flow cytometry correlated strongly with observed TCR beta diversity. Estimates of total diversity based on one million sequenced T cells were considered lower bounds and underestimates. Observed TCR beta diversity per million T cells fell roughly linearly with age, and a significant reduction was already apparent by age approximately 40. The CMV infection status of donors was not known, potentially confounding age-related changes in expanded clonotypes.

The chain is encoded by TRBV4-2 joined to TRBJ2-7, with TRBD2 perhaps the D gene, on 7 matching bases. The sequenced sample consisted of blood. The clonotype was recovered from a man under 40 in good health. The DNA sequence is as follows: TGTGCCAGCAGCCCACTAGCTGGCGGGGGCGATGGGTACGAGCAGTACTTC. Its protein is CASSPLAGGGDGYEQYF.